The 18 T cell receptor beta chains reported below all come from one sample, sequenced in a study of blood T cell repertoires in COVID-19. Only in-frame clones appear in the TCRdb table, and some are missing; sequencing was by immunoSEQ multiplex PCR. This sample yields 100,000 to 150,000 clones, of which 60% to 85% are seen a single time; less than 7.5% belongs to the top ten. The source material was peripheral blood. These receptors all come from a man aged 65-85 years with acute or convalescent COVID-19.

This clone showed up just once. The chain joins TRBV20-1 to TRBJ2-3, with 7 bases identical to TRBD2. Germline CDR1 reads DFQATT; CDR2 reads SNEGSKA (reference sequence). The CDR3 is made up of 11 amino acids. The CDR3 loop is CSAERDDTQYF. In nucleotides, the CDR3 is TGCAGCGCGGAGCGGGACGATACGCAGTATTTT.

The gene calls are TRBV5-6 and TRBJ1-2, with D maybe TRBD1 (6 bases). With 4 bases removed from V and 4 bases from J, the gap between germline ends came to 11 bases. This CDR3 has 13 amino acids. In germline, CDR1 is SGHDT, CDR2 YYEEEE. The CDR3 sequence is CASSQTGSYGYTF. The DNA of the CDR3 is TGTGCCAGCAGCCAGACAGGTAGCTATGGCTACACCTTC.

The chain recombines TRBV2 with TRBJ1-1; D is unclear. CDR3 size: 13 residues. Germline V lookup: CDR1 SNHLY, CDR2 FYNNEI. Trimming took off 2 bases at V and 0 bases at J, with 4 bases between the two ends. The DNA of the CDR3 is TGTGCCAGCAGTGAACATTTGAACACTGAAGCTTTCTTT. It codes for CASSEHLNTEAFF.

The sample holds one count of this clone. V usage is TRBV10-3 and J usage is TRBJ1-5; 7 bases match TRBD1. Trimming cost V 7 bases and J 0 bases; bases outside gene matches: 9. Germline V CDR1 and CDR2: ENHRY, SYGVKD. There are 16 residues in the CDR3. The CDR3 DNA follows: TGTGCCATCAAATCCGACAGGGACCATAGCAATCAGCCCCAGCATTTT. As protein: CAIKSDRDHSNQPQHF.

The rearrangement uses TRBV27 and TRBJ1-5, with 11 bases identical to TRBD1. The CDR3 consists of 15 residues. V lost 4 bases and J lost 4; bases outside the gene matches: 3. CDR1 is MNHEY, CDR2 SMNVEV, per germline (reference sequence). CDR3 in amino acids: CASSSWDRGNQPQHF. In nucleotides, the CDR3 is TGTGCCAGCAGTTCTTGGGACAGGGGGAATCAGCCCCAGCATTTT.

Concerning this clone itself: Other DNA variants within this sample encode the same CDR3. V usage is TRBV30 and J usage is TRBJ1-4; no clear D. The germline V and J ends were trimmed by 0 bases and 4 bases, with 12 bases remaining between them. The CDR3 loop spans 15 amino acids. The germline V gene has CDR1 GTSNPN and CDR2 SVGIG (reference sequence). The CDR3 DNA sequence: TGTGCCTGGAGTGTACGGGGAACTGGTAATGAAAAACTGTTTTTT. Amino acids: CAWSVRGTGNEKLFF.

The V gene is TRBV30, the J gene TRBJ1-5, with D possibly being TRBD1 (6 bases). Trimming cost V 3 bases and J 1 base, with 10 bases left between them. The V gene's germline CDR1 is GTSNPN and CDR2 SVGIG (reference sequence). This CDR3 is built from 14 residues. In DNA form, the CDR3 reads TGTGCCTGGAGCTCACAGGGAAGCAATCAGCCCCAGCATTTT. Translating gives CAWSSQGSNQPQHF.

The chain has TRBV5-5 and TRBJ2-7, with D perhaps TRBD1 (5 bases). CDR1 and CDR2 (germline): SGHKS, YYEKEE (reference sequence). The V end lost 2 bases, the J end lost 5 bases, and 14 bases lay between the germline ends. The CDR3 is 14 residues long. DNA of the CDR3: TGTGCCAGCAGCTTCTCGTCGCGCAGGGACGAGCAGTACTTC. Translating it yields CASSFSSRRDEQYF.

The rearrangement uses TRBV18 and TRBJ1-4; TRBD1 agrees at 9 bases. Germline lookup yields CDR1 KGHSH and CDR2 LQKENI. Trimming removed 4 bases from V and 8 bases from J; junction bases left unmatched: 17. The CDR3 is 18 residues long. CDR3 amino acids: CASSLSASGQGRGEKLFF. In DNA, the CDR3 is TGTGCCAGCTCACTTTCTGCCTCGGGACAGGGACGGGGCGAAAAACTGTTTTTT.

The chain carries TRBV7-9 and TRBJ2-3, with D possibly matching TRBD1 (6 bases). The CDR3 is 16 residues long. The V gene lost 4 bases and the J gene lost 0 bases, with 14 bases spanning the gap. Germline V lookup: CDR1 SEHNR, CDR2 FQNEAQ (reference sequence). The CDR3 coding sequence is TGTGCCAGCAGCTACGGTGCAGGGGCGAGCACAGATACGCAGTATTTT. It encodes CASSYGAGASTDTQYF.

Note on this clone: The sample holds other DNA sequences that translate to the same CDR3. Here the CDR3 reads CASSYSRGYEQYF. DNA of the CDR3: TGTGCCAGCAGTTACTCCAGGGGTTACGAGCAGTACTTC. This chain links TRBV6-5 with TRBJ2-7, with a weak D call TRBD1 (6 bases). The germline gives CDR1 MNHEY, CDR2 SVGAGI. The CDR3 has 13 amino acids. The V end lost 0 bases, the J end lost 4 bases, and 7 bases lay between the germline ends.

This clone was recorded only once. CDR3 DNA sequence: TGTGCCAGCAGTTTGTCACCCTGGGCAGGGCGCGGTGAAGCTTTCTTT. Its protein product is CASSLSPWAGRGEAFF. J is TRBJ1-1 and V is TRBV28, with D possibly TRBD1 on 5 matching bases. This CDR3 region has 16 residues. Germline values: CDR1 MDHEN, CDR2 SYDVKM. With 3 bases removed from V and 7 bases from J, the gap between germline ends came to 21 bases.

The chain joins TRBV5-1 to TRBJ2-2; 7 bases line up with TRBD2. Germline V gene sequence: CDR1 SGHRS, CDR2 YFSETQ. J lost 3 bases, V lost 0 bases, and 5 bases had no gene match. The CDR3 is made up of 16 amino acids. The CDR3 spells CASSLVLAADTGELFF. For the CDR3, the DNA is TGCGCCAGCAGCTTGGTGCTAGCGGCAGACACCGGGGAGCTGTTTTTT.

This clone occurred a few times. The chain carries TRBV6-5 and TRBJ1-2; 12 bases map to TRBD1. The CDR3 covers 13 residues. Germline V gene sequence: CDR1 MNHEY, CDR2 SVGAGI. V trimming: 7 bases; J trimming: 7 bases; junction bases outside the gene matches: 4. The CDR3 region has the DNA TGTGCCAGCAAGGGACAGGGGGCAGGTGGCTACACCTTC. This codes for CASKGQGAGGYTF.

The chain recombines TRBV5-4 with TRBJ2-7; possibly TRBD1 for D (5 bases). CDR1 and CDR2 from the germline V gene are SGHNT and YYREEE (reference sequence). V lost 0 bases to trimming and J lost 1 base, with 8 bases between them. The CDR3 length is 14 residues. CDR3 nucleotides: TGTGCCAGCAGCTTGGGGACATCTTCCTACGAGCAGTACTTC. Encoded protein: CASSLGTSSYEQYF.

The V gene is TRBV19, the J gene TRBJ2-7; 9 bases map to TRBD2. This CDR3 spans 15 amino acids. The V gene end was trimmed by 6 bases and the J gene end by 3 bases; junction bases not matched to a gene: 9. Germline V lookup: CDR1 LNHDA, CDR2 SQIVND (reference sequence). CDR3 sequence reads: CASRPKGREGYEQYF. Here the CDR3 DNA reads TGTGCCAGTAGACCAAAGGGGCGGGAGGGCTACGAGCAGTACTTC. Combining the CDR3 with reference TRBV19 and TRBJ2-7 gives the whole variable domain DGGITQSPKYLFRKEGQNVTLSCEQNLNHDAMYWYRQDPGQGLRLIYYSQIVNDFQKGDIAEGYSVSREKKESFPLTVTSAQKNPTAFYLCASRPKGREGYEQYFGPGTRLTVT.

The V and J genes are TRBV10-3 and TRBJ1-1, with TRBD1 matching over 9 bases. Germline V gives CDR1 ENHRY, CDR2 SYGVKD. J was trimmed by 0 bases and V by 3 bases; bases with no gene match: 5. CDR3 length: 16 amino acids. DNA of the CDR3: TGTGCCATCAGTGACCCCCGGACAGGGGTGAACACTGAAGCTTTCTTT. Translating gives CAISDPRTGVNTEAFF.

As DNA, the CDR3 is TGTGCCAGTAGTAAAGACCGGGGTGGCAATCAGCCCCAGCATTTT. It is translated as CASSKDRGGNQPQHF. The gene calls are TRBV19 and TRBJ1-5; D is unclear. The V end lost 4 bases, the J end lost 2 bases, and 12 bases lay between the germline ends. The germline gives CDR1 LNHDA, CDR2 SQIVND (reference sequence). The CDR3 length is 15 residues.